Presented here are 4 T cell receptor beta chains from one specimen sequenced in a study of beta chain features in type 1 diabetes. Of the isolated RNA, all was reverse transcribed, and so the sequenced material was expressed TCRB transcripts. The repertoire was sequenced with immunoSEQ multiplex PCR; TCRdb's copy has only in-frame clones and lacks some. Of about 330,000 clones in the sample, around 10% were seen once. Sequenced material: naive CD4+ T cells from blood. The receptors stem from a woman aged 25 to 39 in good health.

CDR3 coding DNA: TGTGCCAGCAGCGTCCAGGATACGTTGGGCTACAATGAGCAGTTCTTC. The encoded protein is CASSVQDTLGYNEQFF. This chain uses TRBV9 with TRBJ2-1; no reliable D call. CDR1 and CDR2 (germline): SGDLS, YYNGEE. V lost 2 bases and J 3 bases, leaving 15 bases between the germline ends. This CDR3 region has 16 residues.

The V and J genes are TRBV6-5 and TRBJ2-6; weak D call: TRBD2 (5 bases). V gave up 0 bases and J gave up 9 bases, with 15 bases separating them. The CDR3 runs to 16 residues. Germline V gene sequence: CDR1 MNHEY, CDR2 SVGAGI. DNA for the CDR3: TGTGCCAGCAGTTACTCGAGGGTGCCCACGGGCAACGTCCTGACTTTC. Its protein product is CASSYSRVPTGNVLTF.

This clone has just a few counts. CDR3 in amino acids: CASRGKSNEQFF. The CDR3 DNA is TGTGCCAGCAGGGGCAAAAGCAATGAGCAGTTCTTC. J is TRBJ2-1 and V is TRBV4-2, with no clear D. Trimming removed 6 bases at V and 6 bases at J, with 9 bases between. Germline V CDR1 and CDR2: LGHNA, YNFKEQ. The CDR3 is 12 amino acids.

The CDR3 bases are TGTGCCAGCAGCTCCCCCGCTTTAGCCAACACTGAAGCTTTCTTT. It translates to CASSSPALANTEAFF. The chain is built from TRBV7-9 and TRBJ1-1; D is unresolved. The CDR3 is 15 residues long. V lost 4 bases and J 2 bases, leaving 14 bases between the germline ends. Looked up from germline, CDR1 is SEHNR and CDR2 is FQNEAQ (reference sequence).